The rows below give T cell receptor beta chains drawn from one sample of a study of cytomegalovirus exposure and HLA in healthy donors. The data were produced by immunoSEQ multiplex PCR, yet TCRdb's version contains in-frame clones alone and is incomplete. The repertoire includes around 200,000 clones, around four fifths of them detected once, and around 3% sits in the top ten. Sequenced: PBMCs. Source of these receptors: a woman between 45 and 65 years old in good health and CMV-seropositive. CDR3s include the opening cysteine and the closing phenylalanine or tryptophan. The order of the fields is D gene, J gene, clone size, V gene, CDR3 DNA, CDR3 protein. The D gene is left open where the match is weak. Clone sizes are given selectively: once, few, many, or a class where the clone is expanded.

TRBD1 TRBJ2-2 . TRBV5-1 TGCGCCACCAGTTTAGGACAGGGAAACACCGGGGAGCTGTTTTTT CATSLGQGNTGELFF
TRBD2 TRBJ2-1 . TRBV5-6 TGTGCCAGCAGCTTAGGGACTAGCGGGGGCCGGGGTGAGCAGTTCTTC CASSLGTSGGRGEQFF
TRBD1 TRBJ1-1 . TRBV6-5 TGTGCCAGCAGCCGCCCAGGGGGCTTTACTGAAGCTTTCTTT CASSRPGGFTEAFF
. TRBJ2-7 . TRBV5-1 TGCGCCAGCAGCTATAACTCGGACTCAACGAGCTCCTACGAGCAGTACTTC CASSYNSDSTSSYEQYF
TRBD1 TRBJ2-1 . TRBV7-2 TGTGCCAGCACTCGGGACAGGGCCTACAATGAGCAGTTCTTC CASTRDRAYNEQFF
TRBD2 TRBJ2-2 . TRBV6-5 TGTGCCAGCAAGTGGACTAGCGAGTCCGGGGAGCTGTTTTTT CASKWTSESGELFF
. TRBJ2-5 once TRBV20-1 TGCAGTGCCCCCGGGGGAGAGACCCAGTACTTC CSAPGGETQYF
. TRBJ1-1 . TRBV5-4 TGTGCCAGCAGCCAAGCGGGGTGGCGCAACACTGAAGCTTTCTTT CASSQAGWRNTEAFF
. TRBJ2-3 few TRBV7-8 TGTGCCAGCAGCTTAGATTTTGAGGGCACAGATACGCAGTATTTT CASSLDFEGTDTQYF
TRBD1 TRBJ2-5 . TRBV18 TGTGCCAGCTCAACCTCCCGGACAGGGGCTTGGGAGACCCAGTACTTC CASSTSRTGAWETQYF
TRBD1 TRBJ1-4 . TRBV27 TGTGCCAGCGGGGTCCTAGGGGGCCTTAATGAAAAACTGTTTTTT CASGVLGGLNEKLFF
TRBD2 TRBJ2-1 . TRBV6-4 TGTGCCAGCAGTTATGATAGGCGGGGGAGGTCGGATGAGCAGTTCTTC CASSYDRRGRSDEQFF
TRBD1 TRBJ2-7 . TRBV6-1 TGTGCCAGCAGGGGCACAGGGGAAGCCTACGAGCAGTACTTC CASRGTGEAYEQYF
. TRBJ1-2 once TRBV9 TGTGCCAGCACATCAGACAGAGGCCACTATGGCGGCTACACCTTC CASTSDRGHYGGYTF
. TRBJ2-5 . TRBV7-2 TGTGCCAGCAGCTTAGCCCCCTGGACCCAGTACTTC CASSLAPWTQYF
TRBD1 TRBJ1-6 once TRBV10-1 TGCGCCAGCAGTGAGTCCGGGACAGGGGTTTCACCCCTCCACTTT CASSESGTGVSPLHF
. TRBJ1-5 few TRBV6-1 TGTGCCAGCAGTGAAGGTACAGTCAATCAGCCCCAGCATTTT CASSEGTVNQPQHF
. TRBJ1-1 . TRBV27 TGTGCCAGCAGTCCCCTGACAGGCGGGTTTAACACTGAAGCTTTCTTT CASSPLTGGFNTEAFF
. TRBJ1-2 . TRBV5-4 TGTGCCAGCAGCTCCGCTGGGGGCTTAGGATTTGGCTACACCTTC CASSSAGGLGFGYTF
TRBD1 TRBJ2-7 once TRBV19 TGTGCCAGTAGCAGAAGGGGACAGGGATCGAGCTACGAGCAGTACTTC CASSRRGQGSSYEQYF
TRBD2 TRBJ2-5 . TRBV7-9 TGTGCCAGCAGCTCCCTTAGCGGGGGGGCCGAGACCCAGTACTTC CASSSLSGGAETQYF
. TRBJ1-6 once TRBV7-9 TGTTCCAGCAGCCCTTCCGACAGCTCCTATAATTCACCCCTCCACTTT CSSSPSDSSYNSPLHF
TRBD2 TRBJ2-3 . TRBV27 TGTGCCAGCAGCCCATGGTTCGGTGCTAGCGGGGGGACTAGCACAGATACGCAGTATTTT CASSPWFGASGGTSTDTQYF
TRBD1 TRBJ1-5 . TRBV6-5 TGTGCCAGCAAGAAGGGACAGGGGGCCGGTCAGCCCCAGCATTTT CASKKGQGAGQPQHF
. TRBJ1-5 . TRBV6-4 TGTGCCAGCATTAGGACAGCAAATAGCAATCAGCCCCAGCATTTT CASIRTANSNQPQHF
TRBD2 TRBJ2-7 . TRBV7-9 TGTTCCAGCAGCGCCCCAACGACTAGCTCCTCCTACGAGCAGTACTTC CSSSAPTTSSSYEQYF
. TRBJ2-7 . TRBV7-9 TGTTCCAGCAGCCCCTCCGAGCAGTACTTC CSSSPSEQYF
. TRBJ2-7 . TRBV6-6 TGTGCCAGCGGACTTGGATACGAGCAGTACTTC CASGLGYEQYF
. TRBJ1-3 . TRBV30 TGTGCCTGGGAACAGGGCTCTGGAAACACCATATATTTT CAWEQGSGNTIYF
. TRBJ2-7 . TRBV19 TGTGCCAGTAGTATAACAGGGATGGTCTACGAGCAGTACTTC CASSITGMVYEQYF
TRBD2 TRBJ2-3 . TRBV9 TGTGCCAGCAGGGACCGGACTAGCGGCCTCCCGGATACGCAGTATTTT CASRDRTSGLPDTQYF
. TRBJ2-7 . TRBV6-1 TGTGCCAGCAGTGAACAACCCCAGGGCTCCTACGAGCAGTACTTC CASSEQPQGSYEQYF
. TRBJ1-6 . TRBV7-3 TGTGCCAGCAGCTGGCCCCATTCAGTGGATAATTCACCCCTCCACTTT CASSWPHSVDNSPLHF
TRBD2 TRBJ2-3 once TRBV4-3 TGCGCCAGCAGCCAAGATCTGCCTCCCCCCCTAGCGGGGGCCACAGATACGCAGTATTTT CASSQDLPPPLAGATDTQYF
TRBD1 TRBJ1-2 . TRBV6-1 TGTGCCAGCAGCCAAACCTCAGGGGGCGGGCGCTACACCTTC CASSQTSGGGRYTF
TRBD2 TRBJ2-7 once TRBV6-5 TGTGCCAGCATTCTTGGCGGCGGGGGGGCCGGCGAGCAGTACTTC CASILGGGGAGEQYF
. TRBJ2-3 . TRBV7-9 TGTGCCAGCAGAGCGGGCACAGATACGCAGTATTTT CASRAGTDTQYF
TRBD2 TRBJ2-6 . TRBV19 TGTGCCAGTAGTCGCCAAGCAGCGGGGGTCGGGGCCAACGTCCTGACTTTC CASSRQAAGVGANVLTF
TRBD1 TRBJ1-2 . TRBV29-1 TGCAGCGGCGTAACAGGGGACTATGGCTACACCTTC CSGVTGDYGYTF
. TRBJ1-1 . TRBV5-1 TGCGCCAGCAGCCCTGAAATGGACTACACTGAAGCTTTCTTT CASSPEMDYTEAFF
TRBD1 TRBJ1-1 . TRBV6-4 TGTGCCAACATACTGGGACAGCAGATTTACACTGAAGCTTTCTTT CANILGQQIYTEAFF
. TRBJ2-7 . TRBV6-1 TGTGCCAGCGGCCAGGGCAGCTACGAGCAGTACTTC CASGQGSYEQYF
TRBD2 TRBJ2-7 . TRBV29-1 TGCAGCGTCGGACTAGCGGGGGTCTACGAGCAGTACTTC CSVGLAGVYEQYF
TRBD1 TRBJ2-7 . TRBV18 TGTGCCAGCTCGCCCGGGCAGGGGGCCTACGAGCAGTACTTC CASSPGQGAYEQYF
. TRBJ2-7 . TRBV7-9 TGTGCCAGCAGCTTAGGCTCGGCGGACTACTACGAGCAGTACTTC CASSLGSADYYEQYF
TRBD2 TRBJ2-3 . TRBV11-2 TGTGCCAGCAGCTTAGATCGACTAGCGGGGAATACGCAGTATTTT CASSLDRLAGNTQYF
. TRBJ1-2 . TRBV5-1 TGCGCCAGCAGCACAGGGATAGCTAACTATGGCTACACCTTC CASSTGIANYGYTF
TRBD2 TRBJ2-1 . TRBV7-9 TGTGCCAGCAGCTTAGAGGCTAGCGGGGGACTATACAATGAGCAGTTCTTC CASSLEASGGLYNEQFF
TRBD1 TRBJ1-1 . TRBV5-1 TGCGCCAGCAGCTTGGGGACAGGGGTTTTGGACACTGAAGCTTTCTTT CASSLGTGVLDTEAFF
TRBD2 TRBJ2-3 . TRBV7-3 TGTGCCAGCAGCGACCTCGGGGGGGACACAGATACGCAGTATTTT CASSDLGGDTDTQYF
. TRBJ1-4 . TRBV5-1 TGCGCCAGCAGCCCCCTAGGGGGGGTTAATGAAAAACTGTTTTTT CASSPLGGVNEKLFF
TRBD1 TRBJ2-6 . TRBV9 TGTGCCAGCAGCCCAGGGGGAATATCCTTGGGGGCCAACGTCCTGACTTTC CASSPGGISLGANVLTF
. TRBJ2-7 . TRBV4-1 TGCGCCAGCAGCCAGACAGGAAACTCCTACGAGCAGTACTTC CASSQTGNSYEQYF
. TRBJ2-2 . TRBV10-2 TGCGCCAGCATGAGGCGAGAGAACACCGGGGAGCTGTTTTTT CASMRRENTGELFF
. TRBJ2-6 . TRBV19 TGTGCCAGTAGTACCCCCCAGGGGACTGGGGCCAACGTCCTGACTTTC CASSTPQGTGANVLTF
TRBD1 TRBJ1-6 . TRBV2 TGTGCCAGCGACAGGGGATTACCTGGAACCGGTTCACCCCTCCACTTT CASDRGLPGTGSPLHF
. TRBJ2-7 . TRBV6-1 TGTGCCAGCAGTCTCCGACTAGAACAGTACTTC CASSLRLEQYF
TRBD2 TRBJ2-3 . TRBV9 TGTGCCAGCAGCGTAAACCCGGGGGGGCCGGTTACGCAGTATTTT CASSVNPGGPVTQYF
TRBD1 TRBJ1-6 . TRBV4-1 TGCGCCAGCAGCTTGGACAGGGTTTCACCCCTCCACTTT CASSLDRVSPLHF
. TRBJ2-1 . TRBV6-5 TGTGCCAGCAGTAATCCCGGGACACATGAGCAGTTCTTC CASSNPGTHEQFF